This T cell receptor (beta chain) came from a study of synovial regulatory T cells in juvenile arthritis. General study results and limits: Blood Treg cells that were inflammation-associated showed lower TCR diversity than other blood Treg cells.

With regard to this clone: Its antigen is unknown.

Assay used: immunoSEQ multiplex PCR; TCRdb lists only in-frame clones, some missing. This sample's table reports 9,000 to 10,000 clones. Germline CDR1 and CDR2: MNHNS and SASEGT. The CDR3 runs to 16 residues. There is no recorded DNA. The source of this sequence is a donor aged 2-30 years with juvenile idiopathic arthritis. V usage is TRBV6-1 and J usage is TRBJ2-1; TCRdb proposes TRBD1, but this gene call is untestable without DNA. The sequenced material came from Treg cells from blood. Subset specified: remaining (HLA-DR-negative) circulating blood Treg cells. CDR3 amino acids: CASSEKGTGQYNEQFF.